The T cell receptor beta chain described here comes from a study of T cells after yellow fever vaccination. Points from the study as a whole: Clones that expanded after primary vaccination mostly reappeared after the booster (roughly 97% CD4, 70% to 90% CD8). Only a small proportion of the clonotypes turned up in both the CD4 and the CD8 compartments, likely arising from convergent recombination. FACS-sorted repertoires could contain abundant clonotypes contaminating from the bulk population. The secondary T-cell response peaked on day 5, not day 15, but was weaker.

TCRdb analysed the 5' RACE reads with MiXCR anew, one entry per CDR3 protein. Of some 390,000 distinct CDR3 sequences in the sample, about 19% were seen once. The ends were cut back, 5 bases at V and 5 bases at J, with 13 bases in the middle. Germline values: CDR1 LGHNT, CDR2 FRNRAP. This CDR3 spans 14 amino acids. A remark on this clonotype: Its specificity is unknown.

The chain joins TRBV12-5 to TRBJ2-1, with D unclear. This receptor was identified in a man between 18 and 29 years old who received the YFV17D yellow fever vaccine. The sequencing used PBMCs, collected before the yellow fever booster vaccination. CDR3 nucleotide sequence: TGTGCTAGTGGTCCCCCGACGATCGACAATGAGCAGTTCTTC. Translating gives CASGPPTIDNEQFF. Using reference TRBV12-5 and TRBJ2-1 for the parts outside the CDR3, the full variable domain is DARVTQTPRHKVTEMGQEVTMRCQPILGHNTVFWYRQTMMQGLELLAYFRNRAPLDDSGMPKDRFSAEMPDATLATLKIQPSEPRDSAVYFCASGPPTIDNEQFFGPGTRLTVL.